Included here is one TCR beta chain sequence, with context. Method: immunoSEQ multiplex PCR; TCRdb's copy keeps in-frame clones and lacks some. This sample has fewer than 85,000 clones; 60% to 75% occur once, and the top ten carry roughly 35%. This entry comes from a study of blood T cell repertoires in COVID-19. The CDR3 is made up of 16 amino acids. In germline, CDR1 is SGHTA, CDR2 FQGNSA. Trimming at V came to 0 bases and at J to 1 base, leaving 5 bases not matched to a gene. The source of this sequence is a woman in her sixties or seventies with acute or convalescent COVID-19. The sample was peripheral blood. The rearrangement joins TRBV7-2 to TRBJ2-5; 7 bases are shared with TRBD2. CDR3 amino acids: CASSLALPSGQETQYF. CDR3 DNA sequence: TGTGCCAGCAGCTTAGCGTTGCCTAGCGGCCAAGAGACCCAGTACTTC. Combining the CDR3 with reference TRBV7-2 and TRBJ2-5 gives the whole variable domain GAGVSQSPSNKVTEKGKDVELRCDPISGHTALYWYRQSLGQGLEFLIYFQGNSAPDKSGLPSDRFSAERTGGSVSTLTIQRTQQEDSAVYLCASSLALPSGQETQYFGPGTRLLVL.